Below, one TCR beta chain is given with its context. The antigen remains unidentified. This specimen belongs to a study of OX40 agonist ivuxolimab in advanced cancers. On the study more broadly: Each dose-escalation patient presented with hepatocellular carcinoma, melanoma, renal cell or head and neck cancer.

The V gene's germline CDR1 is SGHDN and CDR2 FVKESK. V was pared by 0 bases and J by 8 bases, with 11 bases between. This CDR3 is built from 14 residues. Notes on the study in general: Those patients achieving a partial response at 0.1-3.0 mg/kg showed among the lowest clonal expansion.

Generated by immunoSEQ multiplex PCR, the TCRdb table keeps only in-frame clones and is missing some. This table has around 60,000 clones, 85% to 90% appearing once. This TCR was recovered from an adult with an advanced solid tumor such as melanoma, head and neck, liver or kidney cancer. The chain uses TRBV14 and TRBJ2-1, with a possible D match to TRBD1 (5 bases). This specimen was CD4+ or CD8+ T cells sorted from blood, taken in a trial of the OX40 agonist ivuxolimab. The CDR3 region is CASSQDLFRDEQFF. CDR3 DNA sequence: TGTGCCAGCAGCCAAGATCTATTCAGGGATGAGCAGTTCTTC.